This paragraph covers one T cell receptor beta chain sequence. Its cognate antigen is unknown. Generated by immunoSEQ multiplex PCR, the TCRdb table keeps only in-frame clones and is missing some. The sample has fewer than 25,000 clones; approximately 98% are singletons. The naive gate required viable CD3+CD4+ or CD3+CD8+ cells with CCR7+CD45RA+CD45RO-CD95-CD27+CD28+ phenotype. On the day of bone marrow donation, the related graft donor provided peripheral blood. The source of the sample is a study of T cells after posttransplantation cyclophosphamide. Study-wide results and caveats: Later blood repertoires were often dominated by clones from the donor CD8+ memory compartment. Recipient CMV seropositivity and CMV reactivation strongly tracked TRB clonality. Tissue-infiltrating T cells from skin or gut overlapped little with blood T cells.

The trim removed 3 bases at V and 5 bases at J, leaving 7 bases unmatched. The CDR3 is 15 residues long. Looked up from germline, CDR1 is MGHDK and CDR2 is SYGVNS. V and J are TRBV25-1 and TRBJ2-5; 9 bases line up with TRBD1. The source material was naive CD4+ T cells sorted from PBMCs. The sequence was collected from a man aged 50 or older in good health, CMV-negative, and a related stem cell transplant donor. Here the CDR3 reads CASSDPTGGWETQYF. CDR3 in DNA: TGTGCCAGCAGTGACCCGACAGGGGGTTGGGAGACCCAGTACTTC.